The 17 T cell receptor beta chains reported below all come from one sample, sequenced in a study of blood T cell repertoires in COVID-19. Assay: immunoSEQ multiplex PCR; the TCRdb copy retains only in-frame clones and omits some. The table includes approximately 280,000 clones, approximately 85% detected once. The sample consisted of peripheral blood. The receptors shown here come from a woman aged 70 to 79 with acute or convalescent COVID-19.

The V call is TRBV7-2, the J call TRBJ1-1, with D unresolved. CDR3 length: 14 residues. V dropped 3 bases and J dropped 1 base, with 9 bases sitting between them. Germline V gives CDR1 SGHTA, CDR2 FQGNSA. CDR3 bases: TGTGCCAGCAGCTTTTACCCGCGGAACACTGAAGCTTTCTTT. Translating gives CASSFYPRNTEAFF.

This clone was seen a single time. The chain carries TRBV2 and TRBJ1-1, with no clear D. From germline, CDR1 is SNHLY and CDR2 FYNNEI. The germline V and J ends were trimmed by 6 bases and 3 bases, with 17 bases remaining between them. The CDR3 is made up of 15 amino acids. CDR3 bases: TGTGCCAGCAGCGACCCTAGCGGTTCGGACACTGAAGCTTTCTTT. It is translated as CASSDPSGSDTEAFF.

This chain links TRBV7-2 with TRBJ2-1; possibly TRBD2 for D (6 bases). The CDR3 length is 16 residues. Germline V gene data show CDR1 as SGHTA and CDR2 as FQGNSA. V dropped 2 bases and J dropped 4 bases, with 15 bases sitting between them. The CDR3 sequence is CASSLLAGTAYNEQFF. The CDR3 bases are TGTGCCAGCAGCTTACTGGCGGGGACGGCTTACAATGAGCAGTTCTTC. Drawing the rest from reference TRBV7-2 and TRBJ2-1, the complete variable domain is GAGVSQSPSNKVTEKGKDVELRCDPISGHTALYWYRQSLGQGLEFLIYFQGNSAPDKSGLPSDRFSAERTGGSVSTLTIQRTQQEDSAVYLCASSLLAGTAYNEQFFGPGTRLTVL.

J is TRBJ2-5 and V is TRBV20-1, with a possible D match to TRBD2 (5 bases). The CDR3 spans 11 residues. Germline CDR1 reads DFQATT; CDR2 reads SNEGSKA (reference sequence). With 6 bases removed from V and 3 bases from J, the gap between germline ends came to 8 bases. The CDR3 DNA follows: TGCAGTGCGGAGGCGGAAGAGACCCAGTACTTC. Residues: CSAEAEETQYF.

The V and J genes are TRBV10-1 and TRBJ2-1; TRBD2 aligns across 9 bases. This CDR3 comprises 14 residues. The germline V gene has CDR1 WNHNN and CDR2 SYGVQD (reference sequence). After removal of 7 bases from V and 8 bases from J, the junction contained 9 bases not matched to a gene. CDR3 nucleotides: TGCGCCAGCAATGGCGGGGGGGCGGACGATGAGCAGTTCTTC. Its translation: CASNGGGADDEQFF.

The V call is TRBV6-5, the J call TRBJ1-1, with D unresolved. In germline, CDR1 is MNHEY, CDR2 SVGAGI. The CDR3 sequence is 16 residues long. V dropped 4 bases and J dropped 1 base, with 16 bases sitting between them. CDR3 nucleotides: TGTGCCAGCAGTTCCGTATACGATCGGGGGAACACTGAAGCTTTCTTT. Protein sequence: CASSSVYDRGNTEAFF.

This chain uses TRBV3-1 (or the pseudogene TRBV3-2) with TRBJ1-1; 10 positions match TRBD1. The V gene end was trimmed by 7 bases and the J gene end by 1 base; junction bases not matched to a gene: 3. CDR1 LGHDT and CDR2 YNNKEL come from the germline V gene (reference sequence). This CDR3 is 14 amino acids long. The DNA for the CDR3 is TGTGCCAGCACCCGACAGGGGGCGAACACTGAAGCTTTCTTT. Translation: CASTRQGANTEAFF.

This chain joins TRBV6-5 and TRBJ1-1; 7 positions agree with TRBD1. CDR1 MNHEY and CDR2 SVGAGI come from the germline V gene. The V gene end was trimmed by 6 bases and the J gene end by 1 base; junction bases not matched to a gene: 5. The CDR3 spans 14 residues. The CDR3 is CASSLGGQNTEAFF. In DNA form, the CDR3 reads TGTGCCAGCAGCTTAGGGGGCCAGAACACTGAAGCTTTCTTT.

The J gene is TRBJ2-7, the V gene TRBV5-1; 10 bases align to TRBD1. The CDR3 loop spans 16 amino acids. Germline CDR1 and CDR2: SGHRS and YFSETQ. Unmatched junction bases numbered 12, after V lost 3 bases and J lost 6 bases. In nucleotides, the CDR3 is TGCGCCAGCAGCTCCGAGACCGGGACAGGGGCCCCCGAGCAGTACTTC. It yields the protein CASSSETGTGAPEQYF.

This clone has just one count. The chain carries TRBV10-3 and TRBJ2-1; a weak D match, TRBD2 (5 bases). In germline, CDR1 is ENHRY, CDR2 SYGVKD. Deletions cut 2 bases from V and 10 bases from J, with 12 bases between. The CDR3 has 13 residues. CDR3 residues: CAISETAEGEQFF. The CDR3 DNA sequence: TGTGCCATCAGTGAGACTGCAGAGGGCGAGCAGTTCTTC.

This clone has just one count. The V call is TRBV6-1, the J call TRBJ1-2; 9 bases line up with TRBD1. CDR1 MNHNS and CDR2 SASEGT come from the germline V gene. With V trimmed by 2 bases and J by 2 bases, 3 bases remained unmatched. The CDR3 has 15 amino acids. The DNA for the CDR3 is TGTGCCAGCAGTGAACCGGGACAGGGAAACTATGGCTACACCTTC. This translates into CASSEPGQGNYGYTF.

About this clone itself: One end of the junction varies from germline; a read error may be responsible. This rearrangement joins TRBV12-3 or TRBV12-4 to TRBJ2-1; D is perhaps TRBD2 (6 bases). This CDR3 has 11 residues. This CDR3 reads CASSRGGRTVF. For the CDR3, the DNA is TGTGCCAGCAGCCGGGGAGGACGGACGGTCTTC.

V is TRBV27 and J is TRBJ2-7, with TRBD2 matching 10 bases. Germline lookup yields CDR1 MNHEY and CDR2 SMNVEV (reference sequence). Trimming removed 10 bases from V and 5 bases from J; junction bases left unmatched: 11. The CDR3 covers 14 residues. CDR3 nucleotides: TGTGCCACCTACCCAGCGGGGGGGCCTAACGAGCAGTACTTC. This encodes CATYPAGGPNEQYF.

The genes are TRBV6-6 and TRBJ1-6; 10 bases agree with TRBD1. Germline V gene sequence: CDR1 MNHNY, CDR2 SVGAGI (reference sequence). V lost 5 bases and J lost 0; bases outside the gene matches: 4. The CDR3 is 17 residues long. The CDR3 region is CASSPGTGDSYNSPLHF. The CDR3 bases are TGTGCCAGCAGTCCCGGGACAGGGGACTCCTATAATTCACCCCTCCACTTT.

This chain links TRBV5-1 with TRBJ1-1; a weak D match, TRBD1 (5 bases). CDR1 is SGHRS, CDR2 YFSETQ, per germline. This CDR3 region has 17 residues. V was pared by 0 bases and J by 0 bases, with 15 bases between. As DNA, the CDR3 is TGCGCCAGCAGCTTGGTGCATATGGGGCTCATGAACACTGAAGCTTTCTTT. Its translation: CASSLVHMGLMNTEAFF.

The chain couples TRBV19 to TRBJ1-2, with D tentatively TRBD1 (5 bases). This CDR3 contains 14 residues. V lost 3 bases to trimming and J lost 8 bases, with 16 bases between them. CDR1 is LNHDA and CDR2 is SQIVND in the germline V gene (reference sequence). The CDR3 loop is CASSIAVRGGGYTF. The CDR3 DNA sequence: TGTGCCAGTAGTATTGCGGTCCGCGGGGGGGGCTACACCTTC.

The chain uses TRBV27 and TRBJ1-6; a weak D match, TRBD1 (5 bases). Germline CDR1 MNHEY, CDR2 SMNVEV (reference sequence). V dropped 5 bases and J dropped 9 bases, with 23 bases sitting between them. This CDR3 has 17 amino acids. CDR3 in DNA: TGTGCCAGCAGTGCAGACCCCCCGACAGTTCCGAGTTCACCCCTCCACTTT. This translates into CASSADPPTVPSSPLHF.